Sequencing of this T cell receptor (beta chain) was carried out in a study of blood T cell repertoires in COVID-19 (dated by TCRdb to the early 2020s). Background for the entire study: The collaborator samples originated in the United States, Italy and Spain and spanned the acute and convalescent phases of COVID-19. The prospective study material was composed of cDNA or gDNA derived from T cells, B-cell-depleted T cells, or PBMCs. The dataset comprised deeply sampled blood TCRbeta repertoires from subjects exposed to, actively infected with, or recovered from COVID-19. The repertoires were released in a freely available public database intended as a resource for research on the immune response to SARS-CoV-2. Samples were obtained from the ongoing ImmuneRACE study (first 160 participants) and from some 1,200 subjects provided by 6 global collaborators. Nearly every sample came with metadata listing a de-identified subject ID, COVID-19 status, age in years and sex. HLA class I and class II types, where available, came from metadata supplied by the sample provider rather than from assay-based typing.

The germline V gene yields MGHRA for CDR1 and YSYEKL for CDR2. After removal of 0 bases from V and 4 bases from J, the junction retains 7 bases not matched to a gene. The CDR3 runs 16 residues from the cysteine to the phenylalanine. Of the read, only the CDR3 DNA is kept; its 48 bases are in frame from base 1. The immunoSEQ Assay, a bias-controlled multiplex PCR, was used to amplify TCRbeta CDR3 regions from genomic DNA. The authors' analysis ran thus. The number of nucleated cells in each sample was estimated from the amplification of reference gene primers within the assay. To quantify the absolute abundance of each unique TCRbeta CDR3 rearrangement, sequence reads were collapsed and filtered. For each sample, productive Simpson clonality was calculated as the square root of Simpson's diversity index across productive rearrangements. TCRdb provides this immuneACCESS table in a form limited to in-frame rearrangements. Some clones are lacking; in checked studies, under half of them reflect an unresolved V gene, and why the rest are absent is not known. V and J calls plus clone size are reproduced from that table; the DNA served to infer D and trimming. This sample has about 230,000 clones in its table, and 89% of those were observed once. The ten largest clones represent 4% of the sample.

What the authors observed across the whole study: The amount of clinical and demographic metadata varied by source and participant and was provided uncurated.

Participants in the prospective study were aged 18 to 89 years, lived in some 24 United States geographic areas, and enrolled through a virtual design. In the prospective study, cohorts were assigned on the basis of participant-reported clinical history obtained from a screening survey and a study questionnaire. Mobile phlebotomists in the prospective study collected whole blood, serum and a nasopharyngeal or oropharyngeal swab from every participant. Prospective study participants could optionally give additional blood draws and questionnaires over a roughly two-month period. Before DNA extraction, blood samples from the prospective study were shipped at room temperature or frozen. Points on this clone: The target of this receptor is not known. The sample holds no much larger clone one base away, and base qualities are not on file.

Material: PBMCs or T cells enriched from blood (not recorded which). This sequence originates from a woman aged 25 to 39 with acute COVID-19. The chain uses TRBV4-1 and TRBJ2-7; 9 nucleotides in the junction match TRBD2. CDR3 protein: CASSQDFSGGLYEQYF. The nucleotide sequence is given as TGCGCCAGCAGCCAAGATTTTAGCGGGGGACTATACGAGCAGTACTTC.